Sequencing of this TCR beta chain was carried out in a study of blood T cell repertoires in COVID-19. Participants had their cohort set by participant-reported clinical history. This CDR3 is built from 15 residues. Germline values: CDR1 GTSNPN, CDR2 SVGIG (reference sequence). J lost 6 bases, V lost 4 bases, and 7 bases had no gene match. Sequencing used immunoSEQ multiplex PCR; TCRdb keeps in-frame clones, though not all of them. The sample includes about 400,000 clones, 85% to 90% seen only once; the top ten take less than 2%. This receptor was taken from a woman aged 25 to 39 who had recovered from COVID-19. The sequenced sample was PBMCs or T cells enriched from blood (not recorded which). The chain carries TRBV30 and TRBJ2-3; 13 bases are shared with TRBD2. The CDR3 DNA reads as TGTGCCTGGACTAGGACTAGCGGGGGAATGGATACGCAGTATTTT. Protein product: CAWTRTSGGMDTQYF.